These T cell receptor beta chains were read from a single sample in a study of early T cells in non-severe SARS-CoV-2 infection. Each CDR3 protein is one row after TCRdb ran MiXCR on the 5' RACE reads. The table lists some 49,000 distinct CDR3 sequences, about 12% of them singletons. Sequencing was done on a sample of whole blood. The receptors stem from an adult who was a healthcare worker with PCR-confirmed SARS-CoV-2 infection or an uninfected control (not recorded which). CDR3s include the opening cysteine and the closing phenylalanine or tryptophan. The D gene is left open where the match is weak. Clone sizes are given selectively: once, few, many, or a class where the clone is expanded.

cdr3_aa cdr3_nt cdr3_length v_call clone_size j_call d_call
CASSLVQDYNEQFF TGCGCCAGCAGCTTGGTTCAGGACTACAATGAGCAGTTCTTC 14 TRBV5-1 few TRBJ2-1 .
CSVVALQGNQETQYF TGCAGCGTTGTAGCCCTACAGGGAAATCAAGAGACCCAGTACTTC 15 TRBV29-1 few TRBJ2-5 .
CASSLGAGANYGYTF TGTGCCAGCAGCTTAGGGGCAGGGGCTAACTATGGCTACACCTTC 15 TRBV7-6 few TRBJ1-2 .
CASSLDGVAFTDTQYF TGTGCCAGCAGCTTAGACGGGGTGGCTTTCACAGATACGCAGTATTTT 16 TRBV11-1 . TRBJ2-3 .
CASSRTGGPGNYGYTF TGCGCCAGCAGCCGGACAGGGGGCCCGGGGAACTATGGCTACACCTTC 16 TRBV5-1 many TRBJ1-2 TRBD1
CSAQQWGAEAEAFF TGCAGTGCGCAACAGTGGGGGGCAGAAGCTGAAGCTTTCTTT 14 TRBV20-1 many TRBJ1-1 .
CASSLGLAEVANTGELFF TGTGCCAGCAGCCTAGGACTAGCGGAGGTCGCGAACACCGGGGAGCTGTTTTTT 18 TRBV4-2 . TRBJ2-2 TRBD2
CASSSLTESGKNIQYF TGTGCCAGCAGCTCGTTGACCGAGAGTGGCAAAAACATTCAGTACTTC 16 TRBV7-9 . TRBJ2-4 .
CASSVGGTPSTDTQYF TGTGCCAGCAGCGTAGGGGGCACTCCTAGCACAGATACGCAGTATTTT 16 TRBV9 many TRBJ2-3 .
CASSLLDGPNNEQFF TGTGCTAGCAGCTTACTCGACGGACCGAACAATGAGCAGTTCTTC 15 TRBV7-7 few TRBJ2-1 .
CASSLTETQYF TGTGCCAGCAGCCTCACAGAGACCCAGTACTTC 11 TRBV11-1 . TRBJ2-5 .
CASSEGPGIYEQYF TGTGCCAGCAGTGAGGGCCCGGGGATCTACGAGCAGTACTTC 14 TRBV6-1 . TRBJ2-7 .
CASSQGLSDEQYF TGTGCCAGCAGCCAAGGACTCTCTGACGAGCAGTACTTC 13 TRBV4-2 few TRBJ2-7 .
CASTEIGGPNTGELFF TGTGCCAGCACCGAAATAGGGGGGCCGAACACCGGGGAGCTGTTTTTT 16 TRBV6-2/TRBV6-3 many TRBJ2-2 .
CASSFKWDGLEQYF TGTGCCAGCAGCTTCAAGTGGGACGGGCTCGAGCAGTACTTC 14 TRBV11-2 many TRBJ2-7 .
CASRSGGAVKNIQYF TGTGCCAGCAGGAGCGGGGGCGCGGTTAAAAACATTCAGTACTTC 15 TRBV3-1 few TRBJ2-4 TRBD2
CASYLAGKETQYF TGCGCCAGCTATCTAGCGGGTAAAGAGACCCAGTACTTC 13 TRBV5-1 . TRBJ2-5 TRBD2
CASSLMSGSSTNEKLFF TGTGCCAGCAGTTTAATGTCGGGCAGCTCAACTAATGAAAAACTGTTTTTT 17 TRBV27 many TRBJ1-4 .
CSARVAGLSYEQYF TGCAGTGCTAGAGTGGCAGGCTTATCCTACGAGCAGTACTTC 14 TRBV20-1 . TRBJ2-7 .
CSAILARQETQYF TGCAGTGCTATCCTAGCGCGGCAAGAGACCCAGTACTTC 13 TRBV20-1 . TRBJ2-5 .
CASRAASEKLFF TGCGCCAGCAGAGCCGCTTCCGAAAAACTGTTTTTT 12 TRBV5-1 . TRBJ1-4 .
CATSDPRGRPYEQYF TGTGCCACCAGTGACCCCAGGGGGCGGCCCTACGAGCAGTACTTC 15 TRBV24-1 many TRBJ2-7 TRBD1
CASREQGLSNQPQHF TGTGCCAGCAGGGAACAGGGGTTGTCAAATCAGCCCCAGCATTTT 15 TRBV2 many TRBJ1-5 TRBD1
CASSSVGYEQYF TGTGCCAGCAGTTCCGTTGGCTACGAGCAGTACTTC 12 TRBV12-3/TRBV12-4 few TRBJ2-7 .
CASRRVGALNTEAFF TGTGCCAGCCGAAGGGTAGGGGCCCTGAACACTGAAGCTTTCTTT 15 TRBV12-3/TRBV12-4 . TRBJ1-1 .
CASSMGQLPSDTQYF TGTGCCAGTAGTATGGGACAGTTGCCATCAGATACGCAGTATTTT 15 TRBV19 . TRBJ2-3 TRBD1
CASSVRAGYGYTF TGTGCCAGCAGTGTCAGGGCAGGGTATGGCTACACCTTC 13 TRBV2 few TRBJ1-2 .
CASSITGVETQYF TGTGCCAGCAGCATTACCGGGGTGGAGACCCAGTACTTC 13 TRBV9 few TRBJ2-5 .
CSAPDISANTGELFF TGCAGTGCCCCGGACATATCTGCCAACACCGGGGAGCTGTTTTTT 15 TRBV20-1 many TRBJ2-2 .
CASRRTGGDYGYTF TGTGCCAGCAGGCGAACAGGGGGAGACTATGGCTACACCTTC 14 TRBV3-1 few TRBJ1-2 TRBD1
CASSYKAEASGSEYEQYF TGTGCCAGCAGTTACAAGGCCGAGGCTAGCGGGAGTGAGTACGAGCAGTACTTC 18 TRBV6-2/TRBV6-3 many TRBJ2-7 TRBD2
CASSLVKLGAGGQGTEKLFF TGTGCCAGCAGCTTAGTAAAATTAGGGGCAGGGGGACAGGGAACAGAAAAACTGTTTTTT 20 TRBV7-2 . TRBJ1-4 TRBD1
CSVRTGQETQYF TGCAGCGTCCGGACTGGCCAAGAGACCCAGTACTTC 12 TRBV29-1 many TRBJ2-5 .
CSVVLSSYNEQFF TGCAGCGTTGTTCTCAGCTCCTACAATGAGCAGTTCTTC 13 TRBV29-1 . TRBJ2-1 .
CASGPQGSSYNEQFF TGCGCCAGCGGGCCCCAGGGTAGCTCCTACAATGAGCAGTTCTTC 15 TRBV5-1 . TRBJ2-1 .
CSVDYLQGGYEQYF TGCAGCGTTGACTACCTTCAAGGGGGCTACGAGCAGTACTTC 14 TRBV29-1 few TRBJ2-7 .
CASSSRDGGQDGYTF TGTGCCAGCAGCTCCCGAGACGGGGGGCAGGATGGCTACACCTTC 15 TRBV11-3 many TRBJ1-2 .
CASSQGVAGYWGTQYF TGCGCCAGCAGCCAAGGGGTCGCGGGATATTGGGGGACCCAGTACTTC 16 TRBV4-3 . TRBJ2-5 .
CASRLAGYYNEQFF TGTGCCAGCAGACTAGCGGGATATTACAATGAGCAGTTCTTC 14 TRBV14 many TRBJ2-1 TRBD2
CASSPNTGPNYGYTF TGTGCCAGCTCACCCAACACAGGGCCTAACTATGGCTACACCTTC 15 TRBV18 many TRBJ1-2 .
CASSQGYLAKNIQYF TGTGCCAGCAGCCAAGGGTATTTAGCCAAAAACATTCAGTACTTC 15 TRBV3-1 few TRBJ2-4 .
CASRTGTLTEAFF TGTGCCAGCAGGACAGGTACGTTGACTGAAGCTTTCTTT 13 TRBV27 many TRBJ1-1 .
CATLPPGQETQYF TGTGCCACCCTACCCCCGGGACAAGAGACCCAGTACTTC 13 TRBV28 few TRBJ2-5 .
CASRYGTSGLTDTQYF TGTGCCAGCAGGTACGGGACTAGCGGACTCACAGATACGCAGTATTTT 16 TRBV6-2/TRBV6-3 . TRBJ2-3 TRBD2
CASSLTGQGPTQYF TGTGCCAGCAGCTTAACTGGTCAGGGGCCGACCCAGTACTTC 14 TRBV7-3 many TRBJ2-5 .
CASSLASGSEETQYF TGTGCCAGCAGCTTAGCTAGCGGGAGTGAAGAGACCCAGTACTTC 15 TRBV7-8 many TRBJ2-5 TRBD2
CASIRAQLNTEAFF TGTGCCAGCATCAGGGCACAGTTGAACACTGAAGCTTTCTTT 14 TRBV6-1 many TRBJ1-1 .
CASSLGTAPGLAALYEQYF TGTGCCAGCAGCTTGGGGACAGCTCCGGGACTAGCGGCACTCTACGAGCAGTACTTC 19 TRBV7-6 few TRBJ2-7 TRBD2
CASSYSMVGGPGDEQFF TGTGCCAGCAGTTACTCGATGGTGGGAGGGCCGGGGGATGAGCAGTTCTTC 17 TRBV6-5 . TRBJ2-1 TRBD2
CSALGLAGVYNEQFF TGCAGTGCCCTTGGACTAGCGGGAGTCTACAATGAGCAGTTCTTC 15 TRBV20-1 many TRBJ2-1 TRBD2
CATQGYEQYF TGTGCCACCCAGGGTTACGAGCAGTACTTC 10 TRBV28 . TRBJ2-7 .